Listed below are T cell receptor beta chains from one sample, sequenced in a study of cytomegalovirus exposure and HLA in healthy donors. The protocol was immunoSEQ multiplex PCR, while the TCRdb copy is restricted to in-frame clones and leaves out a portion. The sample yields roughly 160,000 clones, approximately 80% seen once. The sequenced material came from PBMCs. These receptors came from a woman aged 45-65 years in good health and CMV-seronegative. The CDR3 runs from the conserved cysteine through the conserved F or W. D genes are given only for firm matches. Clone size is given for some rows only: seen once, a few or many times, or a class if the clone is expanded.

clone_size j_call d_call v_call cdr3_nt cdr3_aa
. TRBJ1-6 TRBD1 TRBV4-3 TGCGCCAGCAGCCAAGAGAAGACAGGGGGATCCTATAATTCACCCCTCCACTTT CASSQEKTGGSYNSPLHF
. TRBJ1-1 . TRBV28 TGTGCCAGCAGTTTTCACGGGATGAACACTGAAGCTTTCTTT CASSFHGMNTEAFF
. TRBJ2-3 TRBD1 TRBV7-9 TGTGCCAGCAGCGGGATGCGGACAGGGTCAGATACGCAGTATTTT CASSGMRTGSDTQYF
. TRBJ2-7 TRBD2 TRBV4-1 TGCGCCAGCAGCCAAGAGACTAGCGGGGGGGCCTACGAGCAGTACTTC CASSQETSGGAYEQYF
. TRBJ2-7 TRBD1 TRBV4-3 TGCGCCAGCAGCCGTCTAACAGGGGTTAGCTCCTACGAGCAGTACTTC CASSRLTGVSSYEQYF
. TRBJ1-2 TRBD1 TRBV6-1 TGTGCCAGCAGGGAAATAGGTGGGACAGGGGGTGTCTATGGCTACACCTTC CASREIGGTGGVYGYTF
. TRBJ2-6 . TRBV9 TGTGCCAGCAGCACAGACAGATACAACGTCCTGACTTTC CASSTDRYNVLTF
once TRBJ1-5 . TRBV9 TGTGCCAGCAGCGGCGGACAGCCTCATCAGCCCCAGCATTTT CASSGGQPHQPQHF
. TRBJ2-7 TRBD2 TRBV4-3 TGCGCCAGCAGCCAAGGGCTAGCGGGGGGCTTTCTCTACGAGCAGTACTTC CASSQGLAGGFLYEQYF
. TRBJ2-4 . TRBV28 TGTGCCAGCAGTTTACTCGGAAACATTCAGTACTTC CASSLLGNIQYF
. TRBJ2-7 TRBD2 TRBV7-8 TGTGCCAGCAGCTTAGGGGTCCTAGCGGGACGGGAGCAGTACTTC CASSLGVLAGREQYF
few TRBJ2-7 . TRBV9 TGTGCCAGCAGCCCCGGGACACGCGGCTACGAGCAGTACTTC CASSPGTRGYEQYF
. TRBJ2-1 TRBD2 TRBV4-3 TGCGCCAGCAGCCAAGATGGGGGCGGGGGGGCCTCCAATGAGCAGTTCTTC CASSQDGGGGASNEQFF
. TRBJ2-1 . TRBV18 TGTGCCAGCTCACCCAGGGAGGCGGGGAACAATGAGCAGTTCTTC CASSPREAGNNEQFF
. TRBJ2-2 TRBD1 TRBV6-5 TGTGCCAGCGCGTCACAGGGGGTTTTGACCGGGGAGCTGTTTTTT CASASQGVLTGELFF
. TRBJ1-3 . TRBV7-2 TGTGCCAGCAGGCTGAGCTCTGGAAACACCATATATTTT CASRLSSGNTIYF
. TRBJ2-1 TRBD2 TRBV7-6 TGTGCCAGCAGCTTAGAACTAGCGGGGGGGCCACCGTACAATGAGCAGTTCTTC CASSLELAGGPPYNEQFF
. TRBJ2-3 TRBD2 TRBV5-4 TGTGCCAGCAGCTACACTAGCGGCTCACGCACAGATACGCAGTATTTT CASSYTSGSRTDTQYF
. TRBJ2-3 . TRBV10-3 TGTGCCATCAGTGCCGCTAGCGAAAGCACAGATACGCAGTATTTT CAISAASESTDTQYF
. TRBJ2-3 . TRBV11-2 TGTGCCAGCAGCTCCCCGGGGGTTACGCAGTATTTT CASSSPGVTQYF
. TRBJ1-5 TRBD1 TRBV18 TGTGCCAGCTCACCAGGACAGGGCGGTCAGCCCCAGCATTTT CASSPGQGGQPQHF
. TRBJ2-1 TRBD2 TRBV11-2 TGTGCCAGCAGCCCGGGGACTAGCGGGACGAATGAGCAGTTCTTC CASSPGTSGTNEQFF
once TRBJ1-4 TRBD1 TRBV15 TGTGCCACCAGCAGGCGCGAAACCAGACAGGGCCCAAAAGCCCTTGCAACTAATGAAAAACTGTTTTTT CATSRRETRQGPKALATNEKLFF
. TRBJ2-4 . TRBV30 TGTGCCTGGAACGGGGGTCCCAAAAACATTCAGTACTTC CAWNGGPKNIQYF
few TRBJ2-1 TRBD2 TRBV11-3 TGTGCCAGCAGCCCCGAATCTAGCGGGGGGGGCAATGAGCAGTTCTTC CASSPESSGGGNEQFF
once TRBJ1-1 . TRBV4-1 TGCGCCAGCAGCCAAGCCGGGGGGCGCGGGACTGAAGCTTTCTTC CASSQAGGRGTEAFF
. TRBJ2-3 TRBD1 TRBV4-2 TGTGCCAGCAGCCAAGGGGGACAGGGGGGCACAGATACGCAGTATTTT CASSQGGQGGTDTQYF
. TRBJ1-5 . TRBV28 TGTGCAGAGGGCACAAATCAGCCCCAGCATTTT CAEGTNQPQHF
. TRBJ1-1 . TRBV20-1 TGCAGTGAGGCGGGTGACACTAAAGCTTTCTTT CSEAGDTKAFF
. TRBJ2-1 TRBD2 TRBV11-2 TGTGCCAGCAGCTTAGAGCTGACTAGCGGGAGTCTGGGGTCCTACAATGAGCAGTTCTTC CASSLELTSGSLGSYNEQFF
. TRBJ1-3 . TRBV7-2 TGTGCCAGCAGCTTAGGCGGCAGAGGTCGAAACACCATATATTTT CASSLGGRGRNTIYF
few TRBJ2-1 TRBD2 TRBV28 TGTGCCAGCAGTTGGAGGGACGCGGGGGTGTTGAATGAGCAGTTCTTC CASSWRDAGVLNEQFF
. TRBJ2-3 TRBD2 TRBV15 TGTGCCACCAGCAGAGATCTAGCGGGGGGCACAGATACGCAGTATTTT CATSRDLAGGTDTQYF
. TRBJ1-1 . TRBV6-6 TGTGCCAGCAGTTCCGTAGACAGGAACATTAAAGCTTTCTTT CASSSVDRNIKAFF
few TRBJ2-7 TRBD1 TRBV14 TGTGCCAGCAGCCCGACAGGGGGCAAGTACGAGCAGTACTTC CASSPTGGKYEQYF
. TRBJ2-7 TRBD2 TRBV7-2 TGTGCCAGCAGCTTATGGGCTAGCGGGGCCTACGAGCAGTACTTC CASSLWASGAYEQYF
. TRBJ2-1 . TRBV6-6 TGTGCCAGCATCAACGTGGCGGGGAGCTCCTACAATGAGCAGTTCTTC CASINVAGSSYNEQFF
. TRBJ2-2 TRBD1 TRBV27 TGTGCCAGCAGTTTAGAAGACAGGGGGGTCACCGGGGAGCTGTTTTTT CASSLEDRGVTGELFF
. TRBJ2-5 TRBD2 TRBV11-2 TGTGCCAGCAGCTTTAGCGTTTGGCGGGAGCAAGAGACCCAGTACTTC CASSFSVWREQETQYF
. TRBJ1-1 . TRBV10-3 TGTGCCACACACTACTCAGGGGACACTGAAGCTTTCTTT CATHYSGDTEAFF
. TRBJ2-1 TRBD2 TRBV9 TGTGCCAGCAGCGTAGACCCGGGGCGGGCCGGGGGGGGAGGGGAATACAATGAGCAGTTCTTC CASSVDPGRAGGGGEYNEQFF
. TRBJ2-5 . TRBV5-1 TGCGCCAGCAGTGGTAGCGGCCTGTACCAAGAGACCCAGTACTTC CASSGSGLYQETQYF
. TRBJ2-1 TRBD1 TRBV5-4 TGTGCCAGCAGCGCATACCACAGGGGGCGCTACAATGAGCAGTTCTTC CASSAYHRGRYNEQFF
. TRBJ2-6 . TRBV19 TGTGCCAGTAGAGACCCACTGAGGTCTGGGGCCAACGTCCTGACTTTC CASRDPLRSGANVLTF